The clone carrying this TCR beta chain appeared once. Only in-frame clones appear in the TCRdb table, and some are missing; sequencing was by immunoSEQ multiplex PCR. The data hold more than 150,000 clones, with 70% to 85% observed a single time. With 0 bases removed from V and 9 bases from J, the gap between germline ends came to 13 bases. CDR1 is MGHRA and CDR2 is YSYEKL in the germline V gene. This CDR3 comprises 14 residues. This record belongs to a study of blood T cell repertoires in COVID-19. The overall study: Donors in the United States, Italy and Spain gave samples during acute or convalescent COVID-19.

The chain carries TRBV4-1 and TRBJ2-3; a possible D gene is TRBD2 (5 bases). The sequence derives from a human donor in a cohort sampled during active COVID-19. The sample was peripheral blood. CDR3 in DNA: TGCGCCAGCAGCCAAGAACGGCCCGAGGGCACGCAGTATTTT. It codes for CASSQERPEGTQYF.